A selection of T cell receptor beta chains follows, all from one sample in a study of T cells in Graves' hyperthyroidism and ophthalmopathy. TCRdb analysed the multiplex PCR reads with MiXCR anew, one entry per CDR3 protein. The sample lists a few hundred thousand distinct CDR3 sequences; about 15% were seen once. The sample comprised blood. Every receptor here comes from a woman in her thirties with Graves' hyperthyroidism. The conserved cysteine and the conserved F or W are not part of the CDR3 here.

v_gene,CDR3aa
TRBV18,ASSPTVSDIQY
TRBV27,ASSLNHQETQY
TRBV18,ASSPPGRWPQYEQY
TRBV20-1,SARESGHLNTEAF
TRBV20-1,SARVAMSKNIQY
TRBV7-3,ASSPTREGRADTEAF
TRBV7-6,ASSLLTGNNEQY
TRBV28,ASSLPGLAGVFHNEQF
TRBV4-1,ASSQGNLWAKGEQY
TRBV19,ASSMAPRGYNEQF
TRBV12-5,ASGPGTIQF
TRBV11-2,ASSLTRREQF
TRBV7-2,ASSLGREAYEQY
TRBV6-2/TRBV6-3,ASSSLAGSYEQY
TRBV12-3/TRBV12-4,ASSPTDSNSPLH
TRBV7-3,ASSLTLARSYNEQF
TRBV29-1,SACSSDTGELF
TRBV20-1,SARGITRGTSGEQY
TRBV3-1,ASSQGGDGEETQY
TRBV20-1,SASRLPGQGSQPQH
TRBV29-1,SVSHRDRGPYEQY
TRBV20-1,SATTFHSGSPLH
TRBV2,ARGDQNYEQY
TRBV28,ASSLAGVSYNEQF
TRBV5-5,ASSYDGTSGREQY
TRBV7-3,ASSLSPGAYKQY
TRBV5-1,ASSLTPSTKPNTEAF
TRBV5-1,ASSLASSAPEQF
TRBV5-1,ASSLVGRGPTGELF
TRBV3-1,ASSQNSVIEQF
TRBV7-9,PSSLSPSQNTGELF
TRBV7-6,ASSLSPVGARQGNEQF
TRBV7-9,ASSSPSGRGGYNEQF
TRBV14,ASSLPGREETQY
TRBV28,ASSLGRFQRGRSYNEQF
TRBV3-1,ASSQDRNEQF
TRBV2,ASSEALSGYQDTQY
TRBV27,ASSLSINRGKDHYGYT
TRBV19,ASSIPMKANYGYT
TRBV2,ASRLAEDYEQY
TRBV19,ASTWDSPNTEAF
TRBV24-1,ATSEQGDYGYT
TRBV7-2,ASSPWTSGTVGGEQF
TRBV7-2,ASSPKTGVGQPQH
TRBV12-3/TRBV12-4,ASSPGWEQETQY
TRBV13,ASSLWDYGYA
TRBV27,ASTPYQGRPQH
TRBV2,ASSVPPGQTLYNEQF
TRBV6-1,ASSLDRGRTYEQY
TRBV14,ASSQSTGAGSYNEQF
TRBV7-6,ASSSGWNTPANTEAF
TRBV28,ASSPTPSSGNTIY
TRBV20-1,SARVQEAGNTIY
TRBV18,ASSPWANTGELF
TRBV29-1,SAGHLRDEQF